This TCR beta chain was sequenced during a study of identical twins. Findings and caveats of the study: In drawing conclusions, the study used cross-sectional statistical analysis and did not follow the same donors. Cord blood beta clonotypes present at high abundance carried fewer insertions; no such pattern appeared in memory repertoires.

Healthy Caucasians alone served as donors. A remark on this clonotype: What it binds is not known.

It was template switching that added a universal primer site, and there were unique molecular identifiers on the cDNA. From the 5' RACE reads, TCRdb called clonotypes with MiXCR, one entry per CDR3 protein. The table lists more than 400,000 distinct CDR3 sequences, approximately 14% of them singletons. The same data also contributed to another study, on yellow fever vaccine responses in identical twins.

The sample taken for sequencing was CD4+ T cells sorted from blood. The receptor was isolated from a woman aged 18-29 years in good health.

The CDR3 DNA reads as TGTGCCACCAGCAGGCAGGCTGAGCAGTTCTTC. Its translation: CATSRQAEQFF. The chain has TRBV15 and TRBJ2-1; D is uncertain. The V and J ends lost 3 bases and 9 bases respectively, with 6 bases between them. The germline V gene has CDR1 LNHNV and CDR2 YYDKDF (reference sequence). The CDR3 totals 11 residues.